The 3 T cell receptor beta chains presented below share a single source sample, sequenced in a study of blood T cell repertoires in COVID-19. Clones were sequenced by immunoSEQ multiplex PCR, and TCRdb holds only the in-frame ones, with some missing. The table records over 60,000 clones, around 90% of them present only once. The material sequenced was peripheral blood. These receptors came from a man aged 45-65 years with acute or convalescent COVID-19.

The rearrangement uses TRBV5-1 and TRBJ1-3; D is unclear. With 4 bases removed from V and 2 bases from J, the gap between germline ends came to 10 bases. The CDR3 totals 14 residues. The germline V gene has CDR1 SGHRS and CDR2 YFSETQ. The CDR3 reads CASSPSVTGNTIYF. CDR3 DNA sequence: TGCGCCAGCAGCCCGTCAGTTACTGGAAACACCATATATTTT.

The CDR3 sequence: CASSAQGYGYTF. The CDR3 DNA is TGTGCCAGCAGTGCACAGGGCTATGGCTACACCTTC. The chain joins TRBV28 to TRBJ1-2; maybe TRBD1 (6 bases). Germline V gene lookup returns CDR1 MDHEN and CDR2 SYDVKM. The V end was cut by 5 bases, the J end by 4 bases, with 8 bases between. This CDR3 is built from 12 residues.

This rearrangement joins TRBV11-2 to TRBJ1-2, with 9 bases identical to TRBD1. Unmatched junction bases numbered 6, after V lost 0 bases and J lost 7 bases. Germline values: CDR1 SGHAT, CDR2 FQNNGV. This CDR3 comprises 15 residues. CDR3 DNA sequence: TGTGCCAGCAGCTTAGAACTACAGGGGGCTCGTGGCTACACCTTC. Encoded protein: CASSLELQGARGYTF. Looking up the rest from reference TRBV11-2 and TRBJ1-2 gives the full variable domain: EAGVAQSPRYKIIEKRQSVAFWCNPISGHATLYWYQQILGQGPKLLIQFQNNGVVDDSQLPKDRFSAERLKGVDSTLKIQPAKLEDSAVYLCASSLELQGARGYTFGSGTRLTVV.